These 23 T cell receptor beta chains share one sample of origin, sequenced in a study of Ad26.COV2.S vaccination and SARS-CoV-2 variants. Documented treatment: some 19 received Ad26.COV2.S at low or high dose, single or two shots; about 5 received placebo; per-sample allocation not given. Day 63 after the first vaccine or placebo injection was the time point for sampling. The method was immunoSEQ multiplex PCR; TCRdb's version includes in-frame clones alone and lacks a portion of them. The table records over 250,000 clones, more than 70% of them present only once. Source: peripheral blood, taken in a trial of Ad26.COV2.S vaccine versus placebo. The origin of the receptors is a person between 18 and 65 years old who received the Ad26.COV2.S COVID-19 vaccine or a placebo.

This clone was found once. The rearrangement uses TRBV7-2 and TRBJ2-1; 7 nucleotides align to TRBD2. Germline lookup yields CDR1 SGHTA and CDR2 FQGNSA. The length of the CDR3 is 14 residues. V shed 7 bases and J 5 bases; nucleotides not matched to a gene: 8. CDR3 DNA sequence: TGTGCCAGCAATGTGGGACTAAGAAACAATGAGCAGTTCTTC. This translates into CASNVGLRNNEQFF.

V usage is TRBV15 and J usage is TRBJ2-2; either TRBD1 or TRBD2 may fit D (5 bases each). CDR1 and CDR2 from the germline V gene are LNHNV and YYDKDF (reference sequence). The CDR3 is 16 residues long. V was shortened by 0 bases and J by 1 base, with 9 bases between the two germline ends. The CDR3 nucleotides are TGTGCCACCAGCAGAGATGGGGGAAGGAACACCGGGGAGCTGTTTTTT. This encodes CATSRDGGRNTGELFF.

This clone was detected a few times. The rearrangement uses TRBV30 and TRBJ1-2, with 9 bases aligning to TRBD1. There are 15 residues in the CDR3. The V and J ends lost 4 bases and 5 bases, in that order; junction bases with no gene match: 11. CDR1 and CDR2 from the germline V gene are GTSNPN and SVGIG (reference sequence). CDR3 DNA sequence: TGTGCCTGGAATATCCGGGACAGGGTTTGGTATGGCTACACCTTC. Protein: CAWNIRDRVWYGYTF. Looking up the rest from reference TRBV30 and TRBJ1-2 gives the full variable domain: SQTIHQWPATLVQPVGSPLSLECTVEGTSNPNLYWYRQAAGRGLQLLFYSVGIGQISSEVPQNLSASRPQDRQFILSSKKLLLSDSGFYLCAWNIRDRVWYGYTFGSGTRLTVV.

This chain joins TRBV24-1 and TRBJ1-5, with D perhaps matching TRBD1 (5 bases). CDR1 is KGHDR and CDR2 is SFDVKD in the germline V gene. The CDR3 is 14 amino acids. Trimming removed 4 bases from V and 3 bases from J, with 9 bases in between. CDR3 in amino acids: CATSEPDTNQPQHF. CDR3 DNA sequence: TGTGCCACCAGTGAACCGGACACCAATCAGCCCCAGCATTTT.

The chain recombines TRBV2 with TRBJ1-2, with 9 bases fitting TRBD1. Germline CDR1 reads SNHLY; CDR2 reads FYNNEI. The CDR3 spans 14 residues. V trimming: 6 bases; J trimming: 7 bases; junction bases outside the gene matches: 9. CDR3 bases: TGTGCCAGCAGAGGGACAGGGAGTGATCTTGGCTACACCTTC. Its protein is CASRGTGSDLGYTF. The variable domain in full, with the rest retrieved from reference TRBV2 and TRBJ1-2, is EPEVTQTPSHQVTQMGQEVILRCVPISNHLYFYWYRQILGQKVEFLVSFYNNEISEKSEIFDDQFSVERPDGSNFTLKIRSTKLEDSAMYFCASRGTGSDLGYTFGSGTRLTVV.

The V call is TRBV28, the J call TRBJ2-7, with 7 nucleotides matching TRBD1. This CDR3 has 12 amino acids. Germline CDR1 and CDR2: MDHEN and SYDVKM. The ends lost 9 bases at V and 4 bases at J; junction bases unmatched: 6. CDR3 protein: CASSGTVYEQYF. The CDR3, as DNA: TGTGCCAGTTCCGGGACAGTATACGAGCAGTACTTC.

This chain joins TRBV18 and TRBJ1-1; unclear D gene. Germline V lookup: CDR1 KGHSH, CDR2 LQKENI. The V end lost 3 bases, the J end lost 0 bases, and 20 bases lay between the germline ends. This CDR3 comprises 18 residues. CDR3 DNA sequence: TGTGCCAGCTCACCCCTAGCTGGAGTTGGAATGATGAACACTGAAGCTTTCTTT. Its translation is CASSPLAGVGMMNTEAFF.

V is TRBV10-3 and J is TRBJ1-1; D remains ambiguous. The germline V and J ends were trimmed by 2 bases and 4 bases, with 8 bases remaining between them. CDR3 length equals 13 residues. Germline values: CDR1 ENHRY, CDR2 SYGVKD. CDR3 DNA sequence: TGTGCCATCAGTGAGAGCGGGTTCACTGAAGCTTTCTTT. It is translated as CAISESGFTEAFF.

This sequence joins TRBV6-5 and TRBJ2-1; D unclear. This CDR3 has 14 amino acids. V gave up 6 bases and J gave up 4 bases, with 13 bases separating them. In germline, CDR1 is MNHEY, CDR2 SVGAGI. DNA for the CDR3: TGTGCCAGCAGCCGCGTGGCGGCATACAATGAGCAGTTCTTC. Translated, it gives CASSRVAAYNEQFF.

Remarks on this clone: Other DNA sequences in the sample encode the same CDR3. This chain links TRBV18 with TRBJ1-1; 7 positions agree with TRBD1. Germline CDR1 reads KGHSH; CDR2 reads LQKENI. The junction had 2 bases not matched to a gene; V was cut back by 3 bases and J by 1 base. The CDR3 runs 14 residues. CDR3 bases: TGTGCCAGCTCACCCGACAGGGCGAACACTGAAGCTTTCTTT. This sequence encodes CASSPDRANTEAFF.

This rearrangement joins TRBV7-2 to TRBJ1-2; weak D call: TRBD1 (6 bases). The CDR3 has 16 residues. CDR1 is SGHTA, CDR2 FQGNSA, per germline. With 4 bases removed from V and 5 bases from J, the gap between germline ends came to 20 bases. The CDR3 is CASSSNVWGDNYGYTF. The CDR3 DNA follows: TGTGCCAGCAGCTCGAATGTCTGGGGGGACAATTATGGCTACACCTTC.

This sequence joins TRBV7-3 and TRBJ2-1, with D hard to call. This CDR3 is 15 amino acids long. V dropped 6 bases and J dropped 0 bases, with 12 bases sitting between them. The germline gives CDR1 SGHTA, CDR2 FQGTGA. This CDR3 is CASRQVSRSYNEQFF. The CDR3 DNA is TGTGCCAGCAGGCAGGTGTCTCGCTCCTACAATGAGCAGTTCTTC.

The chain couples TRBV6-5 to TRBJ2-7, with 7 bases lining up with TRBD1. Losses at the gene ends were 6 bases for V and 0 bases for J; bases not matched to a gene: 5. The CDR3 is 14 residues long. The germline CDR1 and CDR2 sequences are MNHEY and SVGAGI. The CDR3 DNA follows: TGTGCCAGCAGCGCAGGGGGTGTCTCCTACGAGCAGTACTTC. This codes for CASSAGGVSYEQYF.

The V call is TRBV7-8, the J call TRBJ2-1, with TRBD2 matching over 7 bases. This CDR3 comprises 14 residues. V trimming: 5 bases; J trimming: 4 bases; junction bases outside the gene matches: 5. Germline loops: CDR1 SGHVS, CDR2 FQNEAQ. The CDR3 region has the DNA TGTGCCAGCAGCGCCGGGGGAGGGTACAATGAGCAGTTCTTC. Translating it yields CASSAGGGYNEQFF.

The V call is TRBV25-1, the J call TRBJ2-1, with D perhaps TRBD2 (6 bases). The CDR3 extends over 15 amino acids. The germline V gene has CDR1 MGHDK and CDR2 SYGVNS. The V end lost 6 bases, the J end lost 0 bases, and 12 bases lay between the germline ends. As DNA, the CDR3 is TGTGCCAGCAGGAAGGAGGGGAGCTCCTACAATGAGCAGTTCTTC. Its protein product is CASRKEGSSYNEQFF.

This clone occurred once. The chain employs TRBV21-1 and TRBJ1-2; the listed D gene, TRBD1, was not tested against the DNA. TRBV21-1 is shown as a pseudogene. The CDR3 contains 14 residues. CDR3 sequence: CASSKVGAAKGYTF. The CDR3 DNA is TGTGCCAGCAGCAAAGTAGGGGCAGCTAAAGGCTACACCTTC.

The chain has TRBV24-1 and TRBJ2-3, with D hard to call. In germline, CDR1 is KGHDR, CDR2 SFDVKD. V shed 3 bases and J shed 0 bases, with 12 bases lying between them. The CDR3 is 16 amino acids. The CDR3 sequence: CATSDGPTSSTDTQYF. In DNA, the CDR3 is TGTGCCACCAGTGATGGGCCGACATCTAGCACAGATACGCAGTATTTT.

The rearrangement joins TRBV23-1 to TRBJ1-2, with D possibly being TRBD1 (5 bases). TRBV23-1 is treated as an ORF (open reading frame) with a function not yet certain. Deletions cut 2 bases from V and 9 bases from J, with 19 bases between. The CDR3 spans 15 residues. The CDR3 sequence is CASSQPAGGRKRYTF. CDR3 in DNA: TGCGCCAGCAGTCAACCCGCCGGGGGGAGGAAACGCTACACCTTC.

This sequence joins TRBV4-3 and TRBJ1-4; perhaps TRBD1 as D (6 bases). V was clipped by 1 base and J by 3 bases, with 12 bases between them. The germline gives CDR1 LGHNA, CDR2 YSLEER. CDR3 size: 16 residues. The CDR3 region has the DNA TGCGCCAGCAGCCAAGTTGGGGGGCGAGCTAATGAAAAACTGTTTTTT. This gives the protein CASSQVGGRANEKLFF.

The rearrangement joins TRBV6-5 to TRBJ2-5; D tentatively reads TRBD1 or TRBD2 (5 bases each). The CDR3 is 14 residues long. The V end was cut by 6 bases, the J end by 5 bases, with 16 bases between. Germline V lookup: CDR1 MNHEY, CDR2 SVGAGI. CDR3 coding DNA: TGTGCCAGCAGGAGGGACGCCTCCTGGGAGACCCAGTACTTC. This encodes CASRRDASWETQYF.

V and J are TRBV27 and TRBJ1-6, with D uncertain. Per the germline V gene, CDR1 is MNHEY and CDR2 is SMNVEV (reference sequence). The CDR3 length is 15 residues. Trimming took off 2 bases at V and 7 bases at J, with 12 bases between the two ends. The CDR3 nucleotides are TGTGCCAGCAGTTTAGGAGTCATGATGAATTCACCCCTCCACTTT. Translation gives CASSLGVMMNSPLHF.

The rearrangement uses TRBV2 and TRBJ1-1; D may be TRBD1 (5 bases). The CDR3 spans 14 residues. Germline-derived CDR1 and CDR2 are SNHLY and FYNNEI. Trimming pared 7 bases from V and 5 bases from J, leaving 17 bases between. The CDR3 nucleotides are TGTGCCAGCACCCCAAGGGGAGGGAATACTGAAGCTTTCTTT. Translation gives CASTPRGGNTEAFF.

This clone appeared a few times. The J gene is TRBJ1-4, the V gene TRBV3-1 (or the pseudogene TRBV3-2), with unresolved D. V was trimmed by 2 bases and J by 4 bases, leaving 8 bases between them. Germline V lookup: CDR1 LGHDT, CDR2 YNNKEL (reference sequence). The CDR3 sequence is 14 residues long. This CDR3 reads CASSQKTGNEKLFF. The CDR3 DNA follows: TGTGCCAGCAGCCAAAAAACGGGTAATGAAAAACTGTTTTTT.